The 3 T cell receptor beta chains listed next were all sequenced from one sample in a study of blood T cell repertoires in COVID-19 (dated by TCRdb to about 2020). Library creation used the immunoSEQ multiplex PCR assay. This immuneACCESS table, as held by TCRdb, lists in-frame sequences with V and J called but not all clones. Of the missing ones, under half trace to an unresolved V gene in checked studies; the others have no known cause. In this sample the table shows 250,000 to 350,000 clones, around 87% of which occur a single time. Clones ranked in the top ten supply approximately 5.3% of the sample. Input material: PBMCs or T cells enriched from blood (not recorded which). These receptors all stem from a woman aged 25-40 years who had recovered from COVID-19.

This chain joins TRBV3-1 (or the pseudogene TRBV3-2) and TRBJ2-2; TRBD2 matches 7 bases. Germline V gene data show CDR1 as LGHDT and CDR2 as YNNKEL (reference sequence). J lost 5 bases, V lost 1 base, and 7 bases had no gene match. The CDR3 consists of 16 residues. DNA for the CDR3: TGTGCCAGCAGCCAAGCCCGGGACTACCCTACCGGGGAGCTGTTTTTT. Translated: CASSQARDYPTGELFF.

V and J are TRBV5-1 and TRBJ1-3; perhaps TRBD1 as D (6 bases). The CDR3 runs 16 residues. Germline loops: CDR1 SGHRS, CDR2 YFSETQ. V lost 4 bases, J lost 3 bases, and 17 bases lay in between. CDR3 nucleotides: TGCGCCAGCAGCCCTATGACAGGCCTAAATGGAAACACCATATATTTT. It is translated as CASSPMTGLNGNTIYF. The full variable domain, its missing parts supplied by reference TRBV5-1 and TRBJ1-3, is KAGVTQTPRYLIKTRGQQVTLSCSPISGHRSVSWYQQTPGQGLQFLFEYFSETQRNKGNFPGRFSGRQFSNSRSEMNVSTLELGDSALYLCASSPMTGLNGNTIYFGEGSWLTVV.

This chain connects TRBV20-1 to TRBJ1-2; possibly TRBD1 for D (5 bases). The CDR3 is made up of 13 amino acids. The V gene's germline CDR1 is DFQATT and CDR2 SNEGSKA (reference sequence). Trimming removed 3 bases at V and 5 bases at J, with 13 bases between. CDR3 sequence: CSASRDSWYGYTF. The CDR3 nucleotides are TGCAGTGCTAGTCGAGACAGCTGGTATGGCTACACCTTC.